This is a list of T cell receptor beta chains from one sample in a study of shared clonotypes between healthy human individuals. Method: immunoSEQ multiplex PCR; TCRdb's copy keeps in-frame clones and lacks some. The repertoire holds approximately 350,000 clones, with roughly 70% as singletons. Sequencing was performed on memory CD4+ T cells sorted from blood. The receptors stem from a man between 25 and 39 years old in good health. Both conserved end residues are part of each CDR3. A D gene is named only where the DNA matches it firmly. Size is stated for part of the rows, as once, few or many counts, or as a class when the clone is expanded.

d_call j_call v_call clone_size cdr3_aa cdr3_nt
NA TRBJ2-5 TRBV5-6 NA CASSRRPYTETQYF TGTGCCAGCAGCCGACGGCCTTACACAGAGACCCAGTACTTC
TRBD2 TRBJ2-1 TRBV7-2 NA CASRTLAGPYNEQFF TGTGCCAGCAGAACACTAGCGGGACCCTACAATGAGCAGTTCTTC
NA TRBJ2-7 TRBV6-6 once CASSYQPRYEQYF TGTGCCAGCAGTTACCAGCCGAGGTACGAGCAGTACTTC
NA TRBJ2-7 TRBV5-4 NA CASSRGSQLYEQYF TGTGCCAGCAGCCGGGGGAGCCAACTGTACGAGCAGTACTTC
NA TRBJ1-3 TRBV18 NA CASSRVTVGPIVSGNTIYF TGTGCCAGCTCACGTGTGACAGTAGGTCCAATCGTCTCTGGAAACACCATATATTTT
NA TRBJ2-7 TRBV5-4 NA CASSLYFQTYEQYF TGTGCCAGCAGCTTATATTTCCAGACCTACGAGCAGTACTTC
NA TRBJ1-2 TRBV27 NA CASRLIQGDGYTF TGTGCCAGCAGACTGATACAGGGCGATGGCTACACCTTC
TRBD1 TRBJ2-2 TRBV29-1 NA CSVKQDRAANTGELFF TGCAGCGTCAAACAAGACAGGGCTGCGAACACCGGGGAGCTGTTTTTT
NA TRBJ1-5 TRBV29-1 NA CSVGQNQPQHF TGCAGCGTTGGGCAGAATCAGCCCCAGCATTTT
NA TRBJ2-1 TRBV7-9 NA CASSPRAGTHSYNEQFF TGTGCCAGCAGCCCTAGGGCGGGCACCCACTCCTACAATGAGCAGTTCTTC
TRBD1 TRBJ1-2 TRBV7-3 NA CASSPDRVFGYTF TGTGCCAGCAGCCCAGACAGGGTCTTTGGCTACACCTTC
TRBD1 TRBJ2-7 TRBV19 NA CASSLDRDDEQYF TGTGCCAGTAGTTTGGACAGGGACGACGAGCAGTACTTC
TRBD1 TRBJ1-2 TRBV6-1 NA CASSWGQAKDGYTF TGTGCCAGCAGTTGGGGACAGGCCAAGGATGGCTACACCTTC
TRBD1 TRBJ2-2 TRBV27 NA CASSPRTGVHGDTGELFF TGTGCCAGCAGTCCACGGACAGGGGTTCATGGAGACACCGGGGAGCTGTTTTTT
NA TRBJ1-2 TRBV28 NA CATIPPGSYGYTF TGTGCCACCATCCCCCCGGGAAGCTATGGCTACACCTTC
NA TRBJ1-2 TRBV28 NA CASSFIGYTF TGTGCCAGCAGTTTTATAGGCTACACCTTC
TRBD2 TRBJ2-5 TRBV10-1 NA CASTPGLAGVSGTQETQYF TGCGCCAGCACTCCGGGACTAGCGGGAGTGTCGGGGACCCAAGAGACCCAGTACTTC
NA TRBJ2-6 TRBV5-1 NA CASSLDRAGANVLTF TGCGCCAGCAGCTTGGACAGGGCTGGGGCCAACGTCCTGACTTTC
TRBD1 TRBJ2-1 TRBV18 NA CASSRGTGPQNEQFF TGTGCCAGCTCACGCGGGACAGGACCCCAGAATGAGCAGTTCTTC
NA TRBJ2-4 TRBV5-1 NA CASSPVFGRDVKNIQYF TGCGCCAGCAGCCCCGTATTTGGCAGGGACGTCAAAAACATTCAGTACTTC
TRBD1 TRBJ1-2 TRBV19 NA CASREYRGQNYGYTF TGTGCCAGTAGGGAGTACAGGGGTCAGAACTATGGCTACACCTTC
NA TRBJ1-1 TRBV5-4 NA CASSPRIWNTEAFF TGTGCCAGCAGCCCGAGGATCTGGAACACTGAAGCTTTCTTT
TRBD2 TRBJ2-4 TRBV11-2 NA CASSLAGGQGLNIQYF TGTGCCAGCAGCTTAGCGGGAGGGCAGGGTTTAAACATTCAGTACTTC
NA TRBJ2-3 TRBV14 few CASSQVGTDTQYF TGTGCCAGCAGCCAAGTGGGCACAGATACGCAGTATTTT
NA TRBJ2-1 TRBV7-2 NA CASSFNPTGEQFF TGTGCCAGCAGCTTTAATCCGACTGGTGAGCAGTTCTTC
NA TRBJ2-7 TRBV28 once CASSSARTQLAYEQYF TGTGCCAGCAGTTCAGCCCGGACCCAGCTCGCCTACGAGCAGTACTTC
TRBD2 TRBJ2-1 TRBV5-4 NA CASSFSTGGPDHEQFF TGTGCCAGCAGCTTTAGTACGGGAGGGCCCGACCATGAGCAGTTCTTC
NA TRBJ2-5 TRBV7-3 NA CASSLQSKETQYF TGTGCCAGCAGCTTACAGTCGAAAGAGACCCAGTACTTC
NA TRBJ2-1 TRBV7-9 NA CASSPMIGYNEQFF TGTGCCAGCAGCCCAATGATCGGCTACAATGAGCAGTTCTTC
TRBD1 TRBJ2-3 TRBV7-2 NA CASSLARGTGLTDTQYF TGTGCCAGCAGCTTAGCGCGTGGGACAGGGTTGACAGATACGCAGTATTTT
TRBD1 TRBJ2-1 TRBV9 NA CASSVLGGQGTYNEQFF TGTGCCAGCAGCGTCTTAGGGGGACAGGGGACCTACAATGAGCAGTTCTTC
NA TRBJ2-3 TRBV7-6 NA CASSFHADTQYF TGTGCCAGCAGCTTTCATGCAGATACGCAGTATTTT
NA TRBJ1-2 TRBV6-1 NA CASSERGRHGYTF TGTGCCAGCAGTGAAAGAGGCAGACATGGCTACACCTTC
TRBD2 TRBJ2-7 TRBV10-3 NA CAIRRGGTLSYEQYF TGTGCCATCAGGAGGGGAGGGACTCTCTCCTACGAGCAGTACTTC
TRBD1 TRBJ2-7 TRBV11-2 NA CASRRQGARNYEHYF TGTGCCAGCAGGCGGCAGGGGGCGCGTAACTACGAGCATTACTTC
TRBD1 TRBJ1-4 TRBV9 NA CASSARGQGTRNEKLFF TGTGCCAGCAGCGCGCGGGGACAGGGGACGCGTAATGAAAAACTGTTTTTT
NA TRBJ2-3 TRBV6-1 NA CASSAGAPLVDTQYF TGTGCCAGCAGTGCGGGGGCGCCCTTGGTAGATACGCAGTATTTT
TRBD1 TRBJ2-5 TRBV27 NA CASSSLGTVQETQYF TGTGCCAGCAGTTCTCTAGGGACAGTCCAAGAGACCCAGTACTTC
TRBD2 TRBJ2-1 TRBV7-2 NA CASSLAGTSGSYEQFF TGTGCCAGCAGCTTAGCCGGGACTAGCGGGAGTTATGAGCAGTTCTTC
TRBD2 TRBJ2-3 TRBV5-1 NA CASSLDPRDYTDTQYF TGCGCCAGCAGCTTAGACCCCCGGGACTACACAGATACGCAGTATTTT
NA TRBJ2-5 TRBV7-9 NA CASSLGRAQETQYF TGTGCCAGCAGCTTAGGTCGGGCCCAAGAGACCCAGTACTTC
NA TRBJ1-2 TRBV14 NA CASSQDNRYYGYTF TGTGCCAGCAGCCAAGATAATCGGTACTATGGCTACACCTTC
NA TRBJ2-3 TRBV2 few CASRKATSGTDTQYF TGTGCCAGCAGGAAAGCGACCTCCGGGACAGATACGCAGTATTTT
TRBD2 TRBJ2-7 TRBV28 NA CASSFLAGGHAEQYF TGTGCCAGCAGTTTCCTAGCGGGAGGGCACGCCGAGCAGTACTTC